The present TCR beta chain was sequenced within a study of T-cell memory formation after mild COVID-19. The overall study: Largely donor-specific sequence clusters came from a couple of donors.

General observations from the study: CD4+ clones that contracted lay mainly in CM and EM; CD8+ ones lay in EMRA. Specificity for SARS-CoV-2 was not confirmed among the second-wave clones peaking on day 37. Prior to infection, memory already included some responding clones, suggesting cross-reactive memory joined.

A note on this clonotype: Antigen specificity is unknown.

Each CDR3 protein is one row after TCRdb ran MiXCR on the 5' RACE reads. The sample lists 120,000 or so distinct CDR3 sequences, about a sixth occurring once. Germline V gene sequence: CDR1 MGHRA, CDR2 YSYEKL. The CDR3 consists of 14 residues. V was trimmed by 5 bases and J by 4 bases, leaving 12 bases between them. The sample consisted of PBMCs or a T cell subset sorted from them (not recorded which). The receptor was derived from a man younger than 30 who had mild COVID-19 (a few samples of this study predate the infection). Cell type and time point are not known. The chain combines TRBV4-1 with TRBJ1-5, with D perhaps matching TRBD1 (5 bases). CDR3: CASSAPTENQPQHF. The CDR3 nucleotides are TGCGCCAGCAGCGCTCCGACAGAAAATCAGCCCCAGCATTTT.